This T cell receptor beta chain comes out of a study of T-cell memory formation after mild COVID-19. About the research overall: The two donors had largely donor-specific TCR clusters. General study points: Some responding clones appeared in pre-infection memory, suggesting cross-reactive memory joined. CD8+ contracting clones occupied EMRA, while CD4+ ones occupied mainly CM and EM.

With constant-segment primers, 5'RACE yielded cDNA libraries of TCR alpha and TCR beta that carried sample barcodes and UMIs. Each CDR3 protein is one row after TCRdb ran MiXCR on the 5' RACE reads. The repertoire includes about 110,000 distinct CDR3 sequences, about 17% of them detected once, and more than 25% sits in the top ten. This CDR3 has 13 residues. V dropped 4 bases and J dropped 5; count of bases not matched to a gene: 4. From germline, CDR1 is SNHLY and CDR2 FYNNEI. This clonotype was picked up a small number of times. The antigen is not known. The sequenced sample was PBMCs or a T cell subset sorted from them (not recorded which). This clonotype originated in an adult woman who had mild COVID-19 (a few samples of this study predate the infection). Cell type and time point are not known. This chain uses TRBV2 with TRBJ1-1; 7 bases line up with TRBD1. CDR3 sequence: CASSATGRTEAFF. The CDR3 DNA sequence: TGTGCCAGCAGTGCGACAGGGAGGACTGAAGCTTTCTTT.